The 18 T cell receptor beta chains presented below share a single source sample, sequenced in a study of T cells in Graves' hyperthyroidism and ophthalmopathy. Researchers took RNA transcripts and amplified the TCR beta CDR3 regions from them. An initial round of RT-PCR targeting the TCR CDR3 relied on the HTBI primer set. TCRdb reanalysed the multiplex PCR reads using MiXCR and keeps one entry per CDR3 protein. There are some 440,000 distinct CDR3 sequences in the sample; 15% to 19% occur only once, and around an eighth lies in the top ten. The specimen was blood. These receptors were obtained from a woman aged 18-30 years with Graves' hyperthyroidism.

This clonotype showed up many times. V usage is TRBV5-5 and J usage is TRBJ2-3; D is undetermined. This CDR3 contains 12 residues. V lost 2 bases and J lost 5, with 6 bases in between. The germline V gene encodes CDR1 SGHKS and CDR2 YYEKEE (reference sequence). CDR3 DNA sequence: TGTGCCAGCAGCTTTATGGGAGATACGCAGTATTTT. Its translation: CASSFMGDTQYF.

In this sample, this clonotype turned up many times. This rearrangement joins TRBV18 to TRBJ1-1; the match to TRBD1 covers 7 bases. This CDR3 is 17 amino acids long. Germline V gives CDR1 KGHSH, CDR2 LQKENI. V lost 3 bases to trimming and J lost 0 bases; unmatched junction nucleotides: 10. The CDR3 DNA reads as TGTGCCAGCTCACCCACGGGACAGCGGTGGGTGAACACTGAAGCTTTCTTT. Its protein product is CASSPTGQRWVNTEAFF.

At least ten counts were recorded for this clonotype. V and J are TRBV28 and TRBJ1-5; 7 nucleotides agree with TRBD1. The V and J ends lost 5 bases and 5 bases, in that order; junction bases with no gene match: 18. The CDR3 spans 18 residues. Germline V CDR1 and CDR2: MDHEN, SYDVKM. The CDR3 spells CASSQPSGQRGSYQPQHF. The CDR3 DNA reads as TGTGCCAGCAGTCAGCCCTCGGGACAGCGGGGCTCCTATCAGCCCCAGCATTTT.

This clonotype was counted ten times or more. The rearrangement links TRBV7-8 to TRBJ1-5, with D possibly matching TRBD1 (5 bases). Trimming removed 2 bases at V and 5 bases at J, with 13 bases between. The germline V gene has CDR1 SGHVS and CDR2 FQNEAQ. This CDR3 region has 15 residues. CDR3 in amino acids: CASSLLRGRDQPQHF. CDR3 sequence (DNA): TGTGCCAGCAGCTTATTGAGGGGTCGGGATCAGCCCCAGCATTTT.

This clonotype was seen more than once but under ten times. The chain couples TRBV7-9 to TRBJ1-6; 8 bases are a match to TRBD1. V shed 6 bases and J 10 bases; nucleotides not matched to a gene: 11. Germline CDR1 is SEHNR and CDR2 is FQNEAQ (reference sequence). This CDR3 region has 15 residues. Here the CDR3 reads CASRTDREIRSPLHF. CDR3 DNA: TGTGCCAGCAGAACGGACAGGGAAATACGGTCACCCCTCCACTTT. Filled out from reference TRBV7-9 and TRBJ1-6, the complete variable domain reads DTGVSQNPRHKITKRGQNVTFRCDPISEHNRLYWYRQTLGQGPEFLTYFQNEAQLEKSRLLSDRFSAERPKGSFSTLEIQRTEQGDSAMYLCASRTDREIRSPLHFGNGTRLTVT.

The sample holds many counts of this clonotype. The chain links TRBV7-9 to TRBJ2-7; D ambiguous. Germline V gives CDR1 SEHNR, CDR2 FQNEAQ (reference sequence). Trimming removed 6 bases at V and 3 bases at J, with 12 bases between. This CDR3 has 13 residues. In DNA, the CDR3 is TGTGCCAGCAGTTCACCCCGGTACTACGAGCAGTACTTC. It encodes CASSSPRYYEQYF.

As regards this clonotype: This may come from a read error, since a much larger clone is one base off. The chain couples TRBV10-3 to TRBJ2-1; possible D gene TRBD1, 6 bases. V dropped 0 bases and J dropped 4 bases, with 10 bases sitting between them. The germline V gene has CDR1 ENHRY and CDR2 SYGVKD. The CDR3 has 15 residues. The CDR3 DNA sequence: TGTGCCATCAGTGAGTCGGCAGGGGATTACAATGAGCAGTTCTTC. It specifies CAISESAGDYNEQFF.

The chain has TRBV6-1 and TRBJ2-7; D gene unclear. Germline-derived CDR1 and CDR2 are MNHNS and SASEGT. Trimming removed 6 bases at V and 0 bases at J, with 6 bases between. CDR3 length: 12 residues. CDR3 residues: CASRKTSYEQYF. The CDR3 nucleotides are TGTGCCAGCAGGAAGACCTCCTACGAGCAGTACTTC.

The table lists this clonotype with many counts. This rearrangement joins TRBV11-2 to TRBJ1-3, with TRBD1 identical over 7 bases. V lost 5 bases, J lost 3 bases, and 7 bases stayed unmatched. Germline V gives CDR1 SGHAT, CDR2 FQNNGV. This CDR3 comprises 15 residues. CDR3 DNA sequence: TGTGCCAGCAGCCCAGACAGGGCTTATGGAAACACCATATATTTT. It yields the protein CASSPDRAYGNTIYF.

V gene TRBV5-1 combines with J gene TRBJ1-1; no clear D. Trimming cost V 4 bases and J 9 bases, with 19 bases left between them. Germline CDR1 is SGHRS and CDR2 is YFSETQ. The CDR3 is made up of 14 amino acids. CDR3 protein: CASSLVGKQTKAFF. The CDR3 coding sequence is TGCGCCAGCAGCCTTGTGGGGAAACAAACGAAAGCTTTCTTT.

This chain joins TRBV7-2 and TRBJ2-5, with D maybe TRBD2 (5 bases). The CDR3 has 16 residues. Trimming took off 5 bases at V and 5 bases at J, with 21 bases between the two ends. Germline V CDR1 and CDR2: SGHTA, FQGNSA. CDR3 in amino acids: CASSGPGQQLGETQYF. DNA of the CDR3: TGTGCCAGCAGCGGACCGGGCCAACAACTAGGGGAGACCCAGTACTTC. Complete variable domain (other parts from reference TRBV7-2 and TRBJ2-5): GAGVSQSPSNKVTEKGKDVELRCDPISGHTALYWYRQSLGQGLEFLIYFQGNSAPDKSGLPSDRFSAERTGGSVSTLTIQRTQQEDSAVYLCASSGPGQQLGETQYFGPGTRLLVL.

This clonotype was counted ten times or more. The chain employs TRBV2 and TRBJ2-7, with D possibly TRBD1 on 6 matching bases. From germline, CDR1 is SNHLY and CDR2 FYNNEI. The CDR3 covers 15 residues. Deletions cut 2 bases from V and 2 bases from J, with 13 bases between. The CDR3 DNA reads as TGTGCCAGCAGTGAACAGGGGACCCCAGCCTACGAGCAGTACTTC. It yields the protein CASSEQGTPAYEQYF.

This clonotype was seen at least ten times. The chain recombines TRBV20-1 with TRBJ2-7; 8 bases are shared with TRBD2. CDR1 and CDR2 (germline): DFQATT, SNEGSKA (reference sequence). The CDR3 is 17 residues long. With 0 bases clipped from V and 1 base from J, the junction kept 11 bases outside the gene matches. CDR3 loop: CSARDLLAGGRSYEQYF. The CDR3 nucleotides are TGCAGTGCTAGAGACCTTCTAGCGGGCGGTAGATCCTACGAGCAGTACTTC.

This clonotype has at least ten counts. J is TRBJ2-5 and V is TRBV11-2; a possible D gene is TRBD1 (5 bases). Germline V CDR1 and CDR2: SGHAT, FQNNGV. The germline V and J ends were trimmed by 5 bases and 2 bases, with 9 bases remaining between them. This CDR3 is built from 13 residues. CDR3 sequence reads: CASSGRVQETQYF. CDR3 sequence (DNA): TGTGCCAGCAGCGGCAGGGTACAAGAGACCCAGTACTTC.

V and J are TRBV6-1 and TRBJ2-7, with a weak D call TRBD2 (6 bases). The ends were cut back, 7 bases at V and 1 base at J, with 14 bases in the middle. CDR1 MNHNS and CDR2 SASEGT come from the germline V gene. This CDR3 spans 14 amino acids. The CDR3 coding sequence is TGTGCCAGCACCCCAGCGGGCAGGTCCTACGAGCAGTACTTC. It specifies CASTPAGRSYEQYF.

Many counts were recorded for this clonotype. V and J are TRBV20-1 and TRBJ2-1; 7 nucleotides line up with TRBD2. Looked up from germline, CDR1 is DFQATT and CDR2 is SNEGSKA (reference sequence). There are 14 residues in the CDR3. The ends lost 1 base at V and 2 bases at J; junction bases unmatched: 2. The CDR3 DNA follows: TGCAGTGCTAGAGTGGGGGGGACCTACAATGAGCAGTTCTTC. Residues: CSARVGGTYNEQFF.

This chain links TRBV7-3 with TRBJ2-1; 8 positions match TRBD2. Unmatched junction bases numbered 0, after V lost 3 bases and J lost 2 bases. The CDR3 has 14 amino acids. In germline, CDR1 is SGHTA, CDR2 FQGTGA. CDR3 region: CASSLRGAYNEQFF. The CDR3 DNA is TGTGCCAGCAGCTTGCGGGGGGCCTACAATGAGCAGTTCTTC.

To note about this clonotype: At one end, the junction sequence differs from germline, possibly due to a read error. The chain couples TRBV12-3 or TRBV12-4 to TRBJ1-1; the D is unclear. This CDR3 has 14 amino acids. Here the CDR3 DNA reads TGTGCCAGCAGTTTAGTAGCGGCGTACACTAAAGCTTTCTTT. Its translation: CASSLVAAYTKAFF.